This TCR beta chain originates from a study of human T cells and chemical hapten exposure. For the study at large: The study enrolled mostly female patients with alopecia areata, totalis or universalis.

Sample time point: pre-sensitization, week 0. Treatment here: therapeutic diphenylcyclopropenone sensitization with weekly scalp DPC. Extraction of total RNA was performed on unfractionated whole blood. Per the original methods: Samples had a median of around 92,000 TCRs, ranging about 20,000 to 750,000. TCRdb reprocessed the RACE reads with MiXCR, giving one entry per CDR3 protein. TCRdb, not the authors, supplied the V and J calls. The sample lists about 89,000 distinct CDR3 sequences; roughly 10% were seen once. V was pared by 0 bases and J by 6 bases, with 9 bases of the junction left unmatched. CDR3 length: 16 amino acids. Germline-derived CDR1 and CDR2 are LGHNA and YSLEER. Study results and limitations: The study found expanded TCRs formed significantly more large CDR3 similarity clusters than controls.

About this clonotype itself: Its antigen is as yet unknown.

The chain joins TRBV4-3 to TRBJ2-7; TRBD1 matches 9 bases. The specimen comprised whole blood, sampled in connection with sensitization to the hapten diphenylcyclopropenone (DPC). The source is an older woman with alopecia areata. Some clones in this sample may be carry-over from other donors' samples. The CDR3 reads CASSQDPGDRAGEQYF. CDR3 sequence (DNA): TGCGCCAGCAGCCAAGATCCCGGGGACAGGGCGGGCGAGCAGTACTTC.